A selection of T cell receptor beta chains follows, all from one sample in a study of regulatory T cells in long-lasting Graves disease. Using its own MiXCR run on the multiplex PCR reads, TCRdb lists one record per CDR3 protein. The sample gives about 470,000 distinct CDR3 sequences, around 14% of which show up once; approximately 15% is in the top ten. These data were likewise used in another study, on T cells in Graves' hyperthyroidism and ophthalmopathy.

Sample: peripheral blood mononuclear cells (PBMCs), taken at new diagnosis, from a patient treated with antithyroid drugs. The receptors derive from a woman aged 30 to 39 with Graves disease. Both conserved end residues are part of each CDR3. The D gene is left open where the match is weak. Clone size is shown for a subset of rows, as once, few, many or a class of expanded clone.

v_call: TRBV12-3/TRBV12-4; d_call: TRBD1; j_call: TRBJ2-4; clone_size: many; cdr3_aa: CASTSQGAPGNIQYF; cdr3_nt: TGTGCCAGCACTTCCCAGGGGGCGCCGGGGAACATTCAGTACTTC
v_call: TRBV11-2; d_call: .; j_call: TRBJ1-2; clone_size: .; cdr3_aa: CASSAGDVEGFTF; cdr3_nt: TGTGCCAGCAGCGCCGGGGACGTGGAGGGCTTCACCTTC
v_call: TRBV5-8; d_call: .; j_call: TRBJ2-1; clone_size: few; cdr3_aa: CASSFGTTGRGEQFF; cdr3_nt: TGTGCCAGCAGCTTCGGGACAACAGGGAGAGGCGAGCAGTTCTTC
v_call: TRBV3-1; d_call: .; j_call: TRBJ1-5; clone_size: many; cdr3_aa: CASSPGGEPQHF; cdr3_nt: TGTGCCAGCAGCCCGGGGGGTGAGCCCCAGCATTTT
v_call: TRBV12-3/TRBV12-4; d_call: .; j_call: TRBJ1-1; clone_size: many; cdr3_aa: CASSYQGWRLNTEAFF; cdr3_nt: TGTGCCAGCAGTTATCAGGGGTGGCGGCTGAACACTGAAGCTTTCTTT
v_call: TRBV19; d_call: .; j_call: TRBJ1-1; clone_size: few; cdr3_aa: CASSIVGGGGPASTEAFF; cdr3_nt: TGTGCCAGTAGTATAGTCGGAGGCGGGGGCCCGGCGAGCACTGAAGCTTTCTTT
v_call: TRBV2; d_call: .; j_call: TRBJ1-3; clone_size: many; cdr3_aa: CASSDGAGAAGNTIYF; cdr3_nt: TGTGCCAGCAGTGACGGGGCAGGGGCGGCTGGAAACACCATATATTTT
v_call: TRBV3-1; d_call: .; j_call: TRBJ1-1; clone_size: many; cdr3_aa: CASSQDQGEAFF; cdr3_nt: TGTGCCAGCAGCCAAGATCAAGGTGAAGCTTTCTTT
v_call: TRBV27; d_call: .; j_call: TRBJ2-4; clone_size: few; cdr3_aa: CASRPTGSKNIQYF; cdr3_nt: TGTGCCAGCAGACCAACAGGGTCCAAAAACATTCAGTACTTC
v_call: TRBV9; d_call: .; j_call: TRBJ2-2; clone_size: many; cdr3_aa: CASSVVTGELFF; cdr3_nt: TGTGCCAGCAGCGTAGTGACCGGGGAGCTGTTTTTT
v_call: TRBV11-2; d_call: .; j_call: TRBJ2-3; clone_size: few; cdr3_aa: CASSPPESPTQYF; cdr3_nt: TGTGCCAGCAGTCCTCCAGAGTCACCTACGCAGTATTTT
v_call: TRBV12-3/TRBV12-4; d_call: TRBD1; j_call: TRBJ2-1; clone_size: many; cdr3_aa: CASSFWAGQGAYNEQFF; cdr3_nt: TGTGCCAGCAGTTTCTGGGCGGGACAGGGGGCCTACAATGAGCAGTTCTTC
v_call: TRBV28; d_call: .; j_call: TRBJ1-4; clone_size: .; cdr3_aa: CASRRQGINEKLFF; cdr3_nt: TGTGCCAGCAGGCGGCAGGGGATTAATGAAAAACTGTTTTTT
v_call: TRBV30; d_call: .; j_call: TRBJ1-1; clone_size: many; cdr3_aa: CAWSALGLRDTEAFF; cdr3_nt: TGTGCCTGGAGCGCCCTTGGACTAAGAGACACTGAAGCTTTCTTT
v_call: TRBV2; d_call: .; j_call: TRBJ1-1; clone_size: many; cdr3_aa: CASSEDLEAFF; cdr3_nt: TGTGCCAGCAGTGAGGATTTAGAAGCTTTCTTT
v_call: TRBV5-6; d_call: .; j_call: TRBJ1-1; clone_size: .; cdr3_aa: CASSFWTGMGNTEAFF; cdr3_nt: TGTGCCAGCAGCTTCTGGACGGGGATGGGGAACACTGAAGCTTTCTTT
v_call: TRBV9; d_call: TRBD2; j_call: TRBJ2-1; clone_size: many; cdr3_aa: CASSEGRGHNEQFF; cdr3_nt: TGTGCCAGCAGCGAAGGGAGGGGACACAATGAGCAGTTCTTC
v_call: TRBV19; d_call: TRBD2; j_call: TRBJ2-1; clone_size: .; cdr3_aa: CASTRRSGGSSYNEQFF; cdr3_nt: TGTGCCAGTACGAGGAGGAGCGGGGGCAGCTCCTACAATGAGCAGTTCTTC
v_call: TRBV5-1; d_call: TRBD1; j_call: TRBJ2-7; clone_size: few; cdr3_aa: CASSLSGGTYEQYF; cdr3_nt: TGCGCCAGCAGTCTCTCAGGGGGCACCTACGAGCAGTACTTC
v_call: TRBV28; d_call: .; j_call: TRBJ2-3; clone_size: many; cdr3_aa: CASSLRDWGGEDTQYF; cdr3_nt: TGTGCCAGCAGTTTACGGGACTGGGGAGGAGAAGATACGCAGTATTTT
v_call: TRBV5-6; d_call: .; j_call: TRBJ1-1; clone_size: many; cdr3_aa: CASSYLRGGIKLGF; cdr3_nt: TGTGCCAGCAGCTACCTTAGGGGGGGGATAAAGCTTGGCTTT
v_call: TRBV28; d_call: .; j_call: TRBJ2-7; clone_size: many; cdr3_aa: CASRGGSKVQQYF; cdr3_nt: TGTGCCAGCCGGGGCGGATCTAAGGTGCAGCAGTACTTC
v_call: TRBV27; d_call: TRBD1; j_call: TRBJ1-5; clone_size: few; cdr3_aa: CASSRTGHQPQHF; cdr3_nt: TGTGCCAGCAGCCGGACAGGGCATCAGCCCCAGCATTTT
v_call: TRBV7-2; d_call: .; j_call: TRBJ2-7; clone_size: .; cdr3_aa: CASSFLGGEQYF; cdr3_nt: TGTGCCAGCAGCTTCTTAGGGGGCGAGCAGTACTTC
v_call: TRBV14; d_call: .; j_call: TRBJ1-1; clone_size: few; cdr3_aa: CASSQDKNTEAFF; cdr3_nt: TGTGCCAGCAGCCAAGATAAGAACACTGAAGCTTTCTTT
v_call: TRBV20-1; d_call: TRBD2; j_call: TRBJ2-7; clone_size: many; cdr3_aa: CSARDTLAGGTYEQYF; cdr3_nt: TGCAGTGCTAGGGACACACTAGCGGGAGGCACCTACGAGCAGTACTTC
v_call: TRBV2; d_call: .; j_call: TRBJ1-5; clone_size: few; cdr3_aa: CASRAQRQPQHF; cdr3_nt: TGTGCCAGCAGGGCACAAAGGCAGCCCCAGCATTTT
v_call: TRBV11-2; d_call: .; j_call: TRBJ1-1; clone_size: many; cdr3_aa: CASSLFAQHTEAFF; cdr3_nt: TGTGCCAGCAGCTTATTTGCCCAGCACACTGAAGCTTTCTTT
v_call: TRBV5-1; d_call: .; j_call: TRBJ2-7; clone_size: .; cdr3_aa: CASSLGFGSPYEQYF; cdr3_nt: TGCGCCAGCAGCTTAGGGTTTGGGAGCCCCTACGAGCAGTACTTC
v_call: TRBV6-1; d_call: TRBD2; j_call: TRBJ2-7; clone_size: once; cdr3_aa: CASRYFGEAGGRHEQYF; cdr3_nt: TGTGCCAGCAGATATTTTGGGGAGGCGGGAGGCCGCCACGAGCAGTACTTC
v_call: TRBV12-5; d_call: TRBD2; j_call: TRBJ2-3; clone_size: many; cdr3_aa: CASGLFSGSPDTQYF; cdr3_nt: TGTGCTAGTGGTTTGTTTAGCGGGAGCCCAGATACGCAGTATTTT
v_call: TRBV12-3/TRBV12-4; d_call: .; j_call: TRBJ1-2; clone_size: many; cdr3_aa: CASSTDSLYGYTF; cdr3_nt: TGTGCCAGCAGTACGGACAGCCTCTATGGCTACACCTTC
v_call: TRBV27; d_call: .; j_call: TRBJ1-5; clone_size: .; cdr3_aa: CASSPGRLYSNRPQHF; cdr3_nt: TGTGCCAGCAGTCCGGGGCGGTTATATAGCAATCGGCCCCAGCATTTT
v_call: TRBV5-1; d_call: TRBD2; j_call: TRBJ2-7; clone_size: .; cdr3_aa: CASSFSAGASYEQYF; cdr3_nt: TGCGCCAGCAGCTTCTCCGCGGGAGCTTCCTACGAGCAGTACTTC
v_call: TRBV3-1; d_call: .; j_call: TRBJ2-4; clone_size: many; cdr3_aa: CASSQEAPQVQYF; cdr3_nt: TGTGCCAGCAGCCAAGAGGCCCCACAAGTTCAGTACTTC
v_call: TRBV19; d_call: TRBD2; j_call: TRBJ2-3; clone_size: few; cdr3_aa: CASSIAAETSGMADTQYF; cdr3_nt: TGTGCCAGCAGTATCGCGGCGGAGACTAGCGGGATGGCAGATACGCAGTATTTT
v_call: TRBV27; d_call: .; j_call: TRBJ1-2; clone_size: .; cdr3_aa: CASSLSITGNYGYTF; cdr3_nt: TGTGCCAGCAGTTTATCGATCACAGGGAACTATGGCTACACCTTC
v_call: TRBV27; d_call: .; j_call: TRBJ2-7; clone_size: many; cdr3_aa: CASGRSIEHYEQYF; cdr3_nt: TGTGCCAGCGGACGCAGTATAGAACACTACGAGCAGTACTTC
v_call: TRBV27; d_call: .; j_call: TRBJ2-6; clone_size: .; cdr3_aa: CASSLLSGANVLTF; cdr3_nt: TGTGCCAGCAGCCTACTTTCTGGGGCCAACGTCCTGACTTTC
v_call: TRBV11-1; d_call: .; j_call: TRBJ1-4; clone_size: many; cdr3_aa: CASSASGQSGSEKLFF; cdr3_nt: TGTGCCAGCAGCGCCAGCGGACAGAGCGGGAGTGAAAAACTGTTTTTT
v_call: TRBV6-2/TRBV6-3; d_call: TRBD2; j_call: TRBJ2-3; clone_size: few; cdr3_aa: CASSSPTSARTDTQYF; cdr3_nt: TGTGCCAGCAGTTCCCCTACTAGCGCTCGCACAGATACGCAGTATTTT
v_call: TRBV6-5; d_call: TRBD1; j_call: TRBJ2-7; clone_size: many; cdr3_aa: CASSSYRGYEQYF; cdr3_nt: TGTGCCAGCAGTTCCTACAGGGGCTACGAGCAGTACTTC
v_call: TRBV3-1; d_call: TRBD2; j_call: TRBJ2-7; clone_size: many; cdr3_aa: CASSQGLAGAEQYF; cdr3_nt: TGTGCCAGCAGCCAAGGACTAGCGGGAGCCGAGCAGTACTTC
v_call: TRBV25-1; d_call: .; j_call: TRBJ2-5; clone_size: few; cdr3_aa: CASNMNKGQETQYF; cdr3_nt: TGTGCCAGCAACATGAATAAAGGCCAAGAGACCCAGTACTTC
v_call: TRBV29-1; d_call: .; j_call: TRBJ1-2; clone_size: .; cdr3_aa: CSAVGANGYTF; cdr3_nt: TGCAGCGCTGTGGGGGCGAATGGCTACACCTTC
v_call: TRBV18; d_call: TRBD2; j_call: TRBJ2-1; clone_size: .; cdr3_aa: CASSILAGERNEQFF; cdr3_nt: TGTGCCAGCTCAATACTAGCGGGAGAAAGGAATGAGCAGTTCTTC
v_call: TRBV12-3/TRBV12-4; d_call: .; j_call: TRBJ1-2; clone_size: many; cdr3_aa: CASSPSRTANYGYTF; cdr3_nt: TGTGCCAGCAGTCCATCTCGGACAGCTAACTATGGCTACACCTTC
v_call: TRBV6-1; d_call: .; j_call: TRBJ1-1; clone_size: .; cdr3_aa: CASRSRQMNTEAFF; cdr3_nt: TGTGCCAGCAGGTCCCGACAGATGAACACTGAAGCTTTCTTT
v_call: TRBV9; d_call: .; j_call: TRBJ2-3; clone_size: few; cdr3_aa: CASSVGSAGGAVSQYF; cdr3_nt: TGTGCCAGCAGCGTAGGTTCTGCCGGGGGTGCGGTTTCGCAGTATTTT
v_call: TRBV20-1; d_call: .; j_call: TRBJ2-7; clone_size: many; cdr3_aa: CSANSDYEQYF; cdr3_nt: TGCAGTGCTAACTCGGACTACGAGCAGTACTTC
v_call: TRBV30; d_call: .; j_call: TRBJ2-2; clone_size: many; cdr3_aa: CAWSFSRPGELFF; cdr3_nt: TGTGCCTGGAGTTTCAGTAGGCCCGGGGAGCTGTTTTTT
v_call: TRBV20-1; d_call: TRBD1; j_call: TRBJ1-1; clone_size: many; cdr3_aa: CSAHTPGQPNTEAFF; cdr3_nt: TGCAGTGCTCATACTCCGGGACAGCCGAACACTGAAGCTTTCTTT
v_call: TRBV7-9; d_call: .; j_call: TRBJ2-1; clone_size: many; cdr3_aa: CASSLPKYNEQFF; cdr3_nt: TGTGCCAGCAGCTTACCGAAGTACAATGAGCAGTTCTTC